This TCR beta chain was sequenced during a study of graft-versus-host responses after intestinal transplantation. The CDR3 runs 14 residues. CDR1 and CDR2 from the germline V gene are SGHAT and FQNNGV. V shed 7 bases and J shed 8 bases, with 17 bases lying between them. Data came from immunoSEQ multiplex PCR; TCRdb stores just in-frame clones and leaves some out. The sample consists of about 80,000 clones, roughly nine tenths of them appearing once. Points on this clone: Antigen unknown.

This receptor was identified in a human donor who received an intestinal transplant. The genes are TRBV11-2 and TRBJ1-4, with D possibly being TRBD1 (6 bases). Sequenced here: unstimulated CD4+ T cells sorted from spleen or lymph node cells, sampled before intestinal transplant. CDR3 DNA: TGTGCCAGCAACGCAAGGGGGTCTAGCGAAAAACTGTTTTTT. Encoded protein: CASNARGSSEKLFF.